Below, 10 T cell receptor beta chains from the same sample are listed, as sequenced in a study of early T cells in non-severe SARS-CoV-2 infection. Each CDR3 protein gets one entry after TCRdb re-called the 5' RACE reads with MiXCR. The sample has some 87,000 distinct CDR3 sequences, roughly an eighth seen once. Sequenced input: whole blood. These receptors all come from an adult who was a healthcare worker with PCR-confirmed SARS-CoV-2 infection or an uninfected control (not recorded which).

This clonotype was seen a handful of times. V is TRBV7-6 and J is TRBJ2-1, with 9 bases lining up with TRBD2. Trimming cost V 5 bases and J 8 bases; bases outside gene matches: 10. Germline CDR1 reads SGHVS; CDR2 reads FNYEAQ. This CDR3 is built from 15 residues. DNA of the CDR3: TGTGCCAGCAGCCCCACAGCGGGAGGCACAGATGAGCAGTTCTTC. It yields the protein CASSPTAGGTDEQFF.

This clonotype was detected many times. The chain has TRBV5-1 and TRBJ1-6, with unresolved D. The germline V gene encodes CDR1 SGHRS and CDR2 YFSETQ. The CDR3 is 14 residues long. Trimming removed 5 bases at V and 8 bases at J, with 14 bases between. CDR3 in amino acids: CASRFQDWDSPLHF. The CDR3 coding sequence is TGCGCCAGCAGGTTCCAGGACTGGGATTCACCCCTCCACTTT.

The V gene is TRBV6-5, the J gene TRBJ2-1; 9 nucleotides match TRBD2. Per germline, CDR1 MNHEY and CDR2 SVGAGI. J lost 9 bases, V lost 9 bases, and 12 bases had no gene match. CDR3 size: 14 residues. The CDR3 DNA reads TGTGCCAGTTGGGCGTCTCTAGCGGGGAGTGAGCAGTTCTTC. It encodes CASWASLAGSEQFF.

The table lists this clonotype with a few counts. The chain is built from TRBV15 and TRBJ2-1; possible D gene TRBD1, 6 bases. V was cut by 3 bases and J by 7 bases, with 22 bases left in between. The CDR3 extends over 17 amino acids. Germline loops: CDR1 LNHNV, CDR2 YYDKDF (reference sequence). CDR3 DNA: TGTGCCACCAGCAGGGGGGCTGGAGGACCCGTGGGTAATGAGCAGTTCTTC. As protein: CATSRGAGGPVGNEQFF.

The table lists this clonotype with many counts. The CDR3 loop reads CASSFGDINQPQHF. CDR3 bases: TGTGCCAGCAGCTTTGGGGACATAAATCAGCCCCAGCATTTT. The rearrangement links TRBV7-2 to TRBJ1-5; a weak D match, TRBD1 (6 bases). V dropped 3 bases and J dropped 4 bases, with 10 bases sitting between them. Germline-derived CDR1 and CDR2 are SGHTA and FQGNSA. This CDR3 is 14 amino acids long.

This clonotype appeared a few times. The rearrangement uses TRBV7-2 and TRBJ1-6, with a possible D match to TRBD1 (5 bases). This CDR3 region has 15 residues. V was clipped by 5 bases and J by 5 bases, with 13 bases between them. From germline, CDR1 is SGHTA and CDR2 FQGNSA. CDR3 amino acids: CASSTPGTDNSPLHF. The CDR3, as DNA: TGTGCCAGCAGCACCCCCGGGACGGATAATTCACCCCTCCACTTT.

Turning to this clonotype: This may come from a read error, since a much larger clone is one base off. This chain links TRBV11-2 with TRBJ1-6; D remains unclear. This CDR3 has 15 amino acids. Germline V gene data show CDR1 as SGHAT and CDR2 as FQNNGV. V lost 4 bases to trimming and J lost 7 bases, with 14 bases between them. CDR3 nucleotides: TGTGCCAGCAGCTCGAACCCTTACAACAATTCACCCCTCCACTTT. Protein: CASSSNPYNNSPLHF.

In its sample, this clonotype was seen many times. This chain links TRBV19 with TRBJ2-5; a weak D match, TRBD2 (5 bases). The V gene's germline CDR1 is LNHDA and CDR2 SQIVND (reference sequence). This CDR3 region has 14 residues. With 2 bases removed from V and 2 bases from J, the gap between germline ends came to 9 bases. CDR3: CASSIIALQETQYF. The CDR3 DNA reads TGTGCCAGTAGTATAATAGCGCTACAAGAGACCCAGTACTTC. Full variable domain (missing parts from reference TRBV19 and TRBJ2-5): DGGITQSPKYLFRKEGQNVTLSCEQNLNHDAMYWYRQDPGQGLRLIYYSQIVNDFQKGDIAEGYSVSREKKESFPLTVTSAQKNPTAFYLCASSIIALQETQYFGPGTRLLVL.

This clonotype was observed many times. This chain uses TRBV4-1 with TRBJ1-1, with D uncertain. Trimming took off 3 bases at V and 1 base at J, with 12 bases between the two ends. The germline V gene encodes CDR1 MGHRA and CDR2 YSYEKL. The CDR3 has 15 amino acids. CDR3 sequence (DNA): TGCGCCAGCAGCCACGGTCGCCGGGAGAACACTGAAGCTTTCTTT. Its protein is CASSHGRRENTEAFF.

The chain uses TRBV6-6 and TRBJ1-2; D is undetermined. The germline gives CDR1 MNHNY, CDR2 SVGAGI (reference sequence). V lost 6 bases to trimming and J lost 8 bases, with 16 bases between them. The CDR3 has 13 amino acids. CDR3 DNA: TGTGCCAGCAGCCCCGAGGCGCTTAGAGGCTACACCTTC. This gives the protein CASSPEALRGYTF.